The clone carrying this T cell receptor beta chain was detected only once. The record originates from a study of blood T cell repertoires in COVID-19. Study details: Donors in the United States, Italy and Spain gave samples during acute or convalescent COVID-19. From T cells, B-cell-depleted T cells, or PBMCs came the material, which was cDNA or gDNA.

Original processing notes: Reference gene primers were amplified, and this amplification served to estimate nucleated cell counts. Using immunoSEQ multiplex PCR, the repertoire was profiled, and TCRdb retains in-frame clones only, with some absent. D and trimming were read from the DNA, whereas the V and J calls and clone size are those reported in that table. The table records 50,000 to 75,000 clones, over 85% of them present only once. Sequenced input: peripheral blood. The receptor comes from a man aged 60 to 69 with acute or convalescent COVID-19.

The CDR3 bases are TGTGCCAGCTCGCGGACTAGCGGGGGGTCTTCCTACGAGCAGTACTTC. This gives the protein CASSRTSGGSSYEQYF. V is TRBV18 and J is TRBJ2-7; the match to TRBD2 covers 14 bases. With 6 bases clipped from V and 1 base from J, the junction kept 5 bases outside the gene matches. The CDR3 covers 16 residues. Per germline, CDR1 KGHSH and CDR2 LQKENI.